The T cell receptor (beta chain) under discussion was sequenced for a study of T-cell reconstitution after alpha-beta-depleted transplantation in children. This clonotype has a handful of counts. The target antigen is unknown. Per the germline V gene, CDR1 is SNHLY and CDR2 is FYNNEI. Trimming at V came to 4 bases and at J to 2 bases, leaving 7 bases not matched to a gene. The CDR3 covers 15 residues. Preparation of the TCRbeta library used unique molecular identifiers. Each CDR3 protein is one row after TCRdb ran MiXCR on the PCR reads. The sample records fewer than 750,000 distinct CDR3 sequences, 20% to 25% being singletons. Findings and caveats of the study: At around two months after transplant, the alpha-beta T cells were reportedly derived from several hundred expanded clones that came from non-depleted graft cells. Newly made T cells mostly supplied T-cell counts and diversity one year after transplant. High day-60 TCRbeta diversity in some patients came from surviving recipient T cells and thymic progenitors.

The rearrangement joins TRBV2 to TRBJ2-7; TRBD2 matches at 8 bases. The sample here was PBMCs, mostly from graft donor cells, taken 360 days after TCRalphabeta/CD19-depleted stem cell transplant. This receptor was identified in a boy in the first two years of life who had a stem cell transplant for acute myeloid leukemia, so the T cells may come from the graft donor. CDR3 loop: CASSGREGVTYEQYF. CDR3 nucleotides: TGTGCCAGCAGTGGCCGGGAGGGGGTGACCTACGAGCAGTACTTC.